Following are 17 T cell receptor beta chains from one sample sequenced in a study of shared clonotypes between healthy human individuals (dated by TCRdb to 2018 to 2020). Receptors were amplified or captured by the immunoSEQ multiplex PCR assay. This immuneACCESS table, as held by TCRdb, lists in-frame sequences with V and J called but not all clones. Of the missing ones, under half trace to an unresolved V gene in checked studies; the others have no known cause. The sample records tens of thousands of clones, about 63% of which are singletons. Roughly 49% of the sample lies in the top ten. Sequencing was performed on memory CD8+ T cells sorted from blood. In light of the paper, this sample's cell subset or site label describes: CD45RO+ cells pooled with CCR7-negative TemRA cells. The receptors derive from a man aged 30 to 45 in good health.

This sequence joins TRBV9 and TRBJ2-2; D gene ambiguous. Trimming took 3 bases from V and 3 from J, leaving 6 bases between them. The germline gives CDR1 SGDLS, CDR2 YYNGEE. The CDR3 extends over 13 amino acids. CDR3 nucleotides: TGTGCCAGCAGCGCGATTGACACCGGGGAGCTGTTTTTT. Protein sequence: CASSAIDTGELFF.

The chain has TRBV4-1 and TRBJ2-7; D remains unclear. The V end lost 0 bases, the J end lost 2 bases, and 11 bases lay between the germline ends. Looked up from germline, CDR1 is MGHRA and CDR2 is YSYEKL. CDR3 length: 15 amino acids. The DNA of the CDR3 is TGCGCCAGCAGCCAAGACGGAGTCAACACCTACGAGCAGTACTTC. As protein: CASSQDGVNTYEQYF.

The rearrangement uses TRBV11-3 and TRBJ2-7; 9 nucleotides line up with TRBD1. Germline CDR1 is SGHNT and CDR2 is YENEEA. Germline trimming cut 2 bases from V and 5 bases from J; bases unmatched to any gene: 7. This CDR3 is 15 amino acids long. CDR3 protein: CASSLTGTGRDEQYF. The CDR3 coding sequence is TGTGCCAGCAGCTTAACCGGGACAGGGCGGGACGAGCAGTACTTC.

The CDR3 DNA follows: TGTGCCAGCTCACCCGGCGGGACTAGCGGGATCGCCTACGAGCAGTACTTC. Its translation is CASSPGGTSGIAYEQYF. The rearrangement joins TRBV18 to TRBJ2-7, with 13 bases matching TRBD2. V shed 3 bases and J 2 bases; nucleotides not matched to a gene: 7. Germline V CDR1 and CDR2: KGHSH, LQKENI. This CDR3 contains 17 residues.

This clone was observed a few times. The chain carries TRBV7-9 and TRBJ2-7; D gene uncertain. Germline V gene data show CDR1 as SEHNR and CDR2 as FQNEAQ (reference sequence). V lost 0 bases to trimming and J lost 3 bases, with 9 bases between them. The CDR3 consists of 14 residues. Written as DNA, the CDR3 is TGTGCCAGCAGCTTAGCTGGCGTAGACTACGAGCAGTACTTC. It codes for CASSLAGVDYEQYF.

CDR3 nucleotide sequence: TGTGCCATCAGTGAGTCGGGGGACAGGGGCAGGGGTCAGCCCCAGCATTTT. The encoded protein is CAISESGDRGRGQPQHF. The V and J genes are TRBV10-3 and TRBJ1-5; 10 bases fit TRBD1. CDR3 length: 17 residues. V lost 0 bases and J lost 6; bases outside the gene matches: 8. Looked up from germline, CDR1 is ENHRY and CDR2 is SYGVKD.

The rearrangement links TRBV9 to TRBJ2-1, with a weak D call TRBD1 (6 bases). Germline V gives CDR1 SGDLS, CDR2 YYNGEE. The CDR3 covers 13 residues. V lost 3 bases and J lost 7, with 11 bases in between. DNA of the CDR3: TGTGCCAGCAGCGGAAGACAGGAAAATGAGCAGTTCTTC. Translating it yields CASSGRQENEQFF.

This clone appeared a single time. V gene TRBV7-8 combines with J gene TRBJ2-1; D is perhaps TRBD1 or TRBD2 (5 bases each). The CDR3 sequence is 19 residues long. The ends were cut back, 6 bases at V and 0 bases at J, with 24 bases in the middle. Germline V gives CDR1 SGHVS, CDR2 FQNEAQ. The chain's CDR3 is CASRRILGERFRSYNEQFF. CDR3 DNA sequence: TGTGCCAGCAGACGAATTTTAGGGGAGCGTTTCCGCTCCTACAATGAGCAGTTCTTC.

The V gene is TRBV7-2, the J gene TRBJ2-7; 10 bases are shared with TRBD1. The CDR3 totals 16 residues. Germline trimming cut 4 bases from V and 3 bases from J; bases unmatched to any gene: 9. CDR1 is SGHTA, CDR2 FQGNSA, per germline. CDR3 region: CASSSVRTGGFYEQYF. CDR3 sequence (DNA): TGTGCCAGCAGCTCAGTCCGGACAGGGGGATTCTACGAGCAGTACTTC.

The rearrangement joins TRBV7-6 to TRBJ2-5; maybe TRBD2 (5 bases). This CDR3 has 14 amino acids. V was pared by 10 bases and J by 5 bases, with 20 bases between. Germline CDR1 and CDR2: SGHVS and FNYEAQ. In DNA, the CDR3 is TGTGCCACTGCGCCCCCCGGACTGAGGGAGACCCAGTACTTC. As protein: CATAPPGLRETQYF.

CDR3 region: CASSVETSPYNEQFF. CDR3 DNA: TGTGCCAGTAGTGTCGAGACTAGCCCCTACAATGAGCAGTTCTTC. The chain is built from TRBV19 and TRBJ2-1, with 7 bases matching TRBD2. This CDR3 has 15 amino acids. J was trimmed by 2 bases and V by 5 bases; bases with no gene match: 6. Germline V gene data show CDR1 as LNHDA and CDR2 as SQIVND (reference sequence).

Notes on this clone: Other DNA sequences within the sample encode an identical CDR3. The CDR3 sequence: CASSYSAENTEAFF. Here the CDR3 DNA reads TGTGCCAGCAGTTACTCAGCCGAGAACACTGAAGCTTTCTTT. J is TRBJ1-1 and V is TRBV6-5; D not certain. CDR3 length: 14 residues. In germline, CDR1 is MNHEY, CDR2 SVGAGI. The germline V and J ends were trimmed by 0 bases and 1 base, with 6 bases remaining between them.

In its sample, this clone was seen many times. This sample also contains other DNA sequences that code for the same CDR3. CDR3 in amino acids: CATSPDSGISGELFF. DNA for the CDR3: TGTGCCACCAGCCCGGATAGCGGGATATCCGGGGAGCTGTTTTTT. The chain is built from TRBV15 and TRBJ2-2, with 8 bases matching TRBD2. CDR3 size: 15 residues. Losses at the gene ends were 5 bases for V and 6 bases for J; bases not matched to a gene: 8. CDR1 is LNHNV, CDR2 YYDKDF, per germline (reference sequence).

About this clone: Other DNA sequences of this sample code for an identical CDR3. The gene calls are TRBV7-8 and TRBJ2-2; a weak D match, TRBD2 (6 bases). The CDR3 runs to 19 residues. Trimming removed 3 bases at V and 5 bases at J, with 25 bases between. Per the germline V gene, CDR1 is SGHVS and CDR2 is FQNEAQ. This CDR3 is CASSLEGRARGWGTGELFF. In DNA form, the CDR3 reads TGTGCCAGCAGCTTGGAGGGACGGGCTAGAGGTTGGGGGACCGGGGAGCTGTTTTTT.

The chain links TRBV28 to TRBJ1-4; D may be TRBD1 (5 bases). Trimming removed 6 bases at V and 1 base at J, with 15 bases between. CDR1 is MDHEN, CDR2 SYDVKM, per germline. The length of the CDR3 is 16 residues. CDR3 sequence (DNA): TGTGCCAGCAGCCGACAGTCCCCGGGAACTAATGAAAAACTGTTTTTT. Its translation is CASSRQSPGTNEKLFF.

For the CDR3, the DNA is TGTGCCAGCAGTGAGGCAGGGGCCTACAATGAGCAGTTCTTC. Translation: CASSEAGAYNEQFF. The chain recombines TRBV6-1 with TRBJ2-1, with TRBD1 as a possible D gene (6 bases). V was shortened by 3 bases and J by 2 bases, with 8 bases between the two germline ends. In germline, CDR1 is MNHNS, CDR2 SASEGT. The CDR3 sequence is 14 residues long.

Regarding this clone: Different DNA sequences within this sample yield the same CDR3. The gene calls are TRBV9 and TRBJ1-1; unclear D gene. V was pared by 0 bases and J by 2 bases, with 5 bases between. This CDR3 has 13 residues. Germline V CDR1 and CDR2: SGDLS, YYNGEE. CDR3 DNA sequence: TGTGCCAGCAGCGTAGGGGAAAACACTGAAGCTTTCTTT. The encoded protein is CASSVGENTEAFF.